A selection of T cell receptor beta chains follows, all from one sample in a study of vaccination and CD4 T cells after COVID-19. TCRdb re-derived calls from the PCR reads in MiXCR, one entry per CDR3 protein. In the table there are a few thousand distinct CDR3 sequences, 16% of which are singletons. Their target antigens are unknown. The specimen was CD4+ T cells from blood, cultured in vitro. These receptor sequences come from a human donor who had recovered from COVID-19. Each CDR3 is given with its conserved first and last residue. D genes are given only for firm matches. Clone size is given for some rows only: seen once, a few or many times, or a class if the clone is expanded.

TRBJ2-3,NA,TRBV30,NA,TGTGCCTGGTACGGTAACAGGGCTGGGGCAGATACGCAGTATTTT,CAWYGNRAGADTQYF
TRBJ2-3,medium-sized,TRBV20-1,TRBD2,TGCAGTGCCCCTCCCATGGGACTAGCGGGAGCAGATACGCAGTATTTT,CSAPPMGLAGADTQYF
TRBJ1-2,NA,TRBV7-2,NA,TGTGCCAGCAGCCTTAAGGTGGATCATGGCTACACCTTC,CASSLKVDHGYTF
TRBJ2-2,medium-sized,TRBV6-1,NA,TGTGCCAGCAGCAAAGGTCAGGGCCGCACCGGGGAGCTGTTTTTT,CASSKGQGRTGELFF
TRBJ2-5,NA,TRBV20-1,NA,TGCAGTGCTAGAACAGGTGCTAGCCAAGAGACCCAGTACTTC,CSARTGASQETQYF
TRBJ2-7,NA,TRBV5-6,TRBD2,TGTGCCAGCAGACAAAATGGACTAGCGGGGGAAGAGCAGTACTTC,CASRQNGLAGEEQYF
TRBJ1-1,few,TRBV5-1,NA,TGCGCCAGCAGCCCAGGACTCTATTTGAACACTGAAGCTTTCTTT,CASSPGLYLNTEAFF
TRBJ2-3,NA,TRBV19,TRBD1,TGTGCCAGTAGTCTACAGGGGGGTCAGCCCCAGTATTTT,CASSLQGGQPQYF
TRBJ2-7,NA,TRBV7-3,TRBD1,TGTGCCAGCAGCCGGGACAGGGGATACGAGCAGTACTTC,CASSRDRGYEQYF
TRBJ2-1,few,TRBV2,NA,TGTGCCAGGACAGTGAGATTCGATGAGCAGTTCTTC,CARTVRFDEQFF
TRBJ2-5,medium-sized,TRBV6-1,TRBD2,TGTGCCAGCAGCCTTCTAGCGGGAGTCTCAGGGAAGACCCAGTACTTC,CASSLLAGVSGKTQYF
TRBJ2-3,few,TRBV9,TRBD2,TGTGCCAGCAGCGTAGATAGCGGGAGCACAGATACGCAGTATTTT,CASSVDSGSTDTQYF
TRBJ2-7,NA,TRBV2,NA,TGTGCCAGCAGTGATACCAGAGTTGGCTCCTACGAGCAGTACTTC,CASSDTRVGSYEQYF
TRBJ1-1,few,TRBV4-1,NA,TGCGCCAGCAGCCCAGGGGAGCGTCCTGGGGCTGAAGCTTTCTTT,CASSPGERPGAEAFF
TRBJ2-1,large,TRBV10-1,TRBD2,TGCGCCAGCAGTGCTGGACTAGCGGGGGGCGACAATGAGCAGTTCTTC,CASSAGLAGGDNEQFF
TRBJ2-1,NA,TRBV5-1,TRBD2,TGCGCCAGCAGACTGGGGGGGAGCTCCTACAATGAGCAGTTCTTC,CASRLGGSSYNEQFF
TRBJ2-7,few,TRBV2,NA,TGTGCCAGCACGACGGAAGGAAGTGAGCAGTACTTC,CASTTEGSEQYF
TRBJ1-1,NA,TRBV30,NA,TGTGCCTGGTGGGGGATAATGGGCGCTGAAGCTTTCTTT,CAWWGIMGAEAFF